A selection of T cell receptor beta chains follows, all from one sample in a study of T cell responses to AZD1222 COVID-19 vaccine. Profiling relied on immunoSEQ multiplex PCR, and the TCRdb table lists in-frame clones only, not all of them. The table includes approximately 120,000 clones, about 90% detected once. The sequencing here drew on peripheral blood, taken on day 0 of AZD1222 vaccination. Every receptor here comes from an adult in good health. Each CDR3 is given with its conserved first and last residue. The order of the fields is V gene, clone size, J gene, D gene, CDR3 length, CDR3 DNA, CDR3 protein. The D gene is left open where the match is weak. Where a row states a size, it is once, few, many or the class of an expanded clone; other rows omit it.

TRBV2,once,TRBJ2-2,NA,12,TGTGCCAGCAGTGAAAGGATAGGGGAGCTGTTTTTT,CASSERIGELFF
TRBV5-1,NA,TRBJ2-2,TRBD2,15,TGCGCCTCGCAACCCACTAGCGGTAACACCGGGGAGCTGTTTTTT,CASQPTSGNTGELFF
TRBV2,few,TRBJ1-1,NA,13,TGTGCCAGCAGTACTGACAGCAACACTGAAGCTTTCTTT,CASSTDSNTEAFF
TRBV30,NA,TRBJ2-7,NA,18,TGTGCCTGGAGTGTACAGTCCCCGGCCAGGAATCTACCCTACGAGCAGTACTTC,CAWSVQSPARNLPYEQYF
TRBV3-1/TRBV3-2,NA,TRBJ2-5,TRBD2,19,TGTGCCAGCAGCCAAGGACTAGCGGGAGGGCCTAGGCCGGTCGAGACCCAGTACTTC,CASSQGLAGGPRPVETQYF
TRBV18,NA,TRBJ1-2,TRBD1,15,TGTGCCAGCTCAAGGAGACAGGGAGAACTATTGGGCTACACCTTC,CASSRRQGELLGYTF
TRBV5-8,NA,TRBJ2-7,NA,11,TGTGCCAGCAGCTCGGGCTACGAGCAGTACTTC,CASSSGYEQYF
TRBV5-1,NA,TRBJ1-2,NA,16,TGCGCCAGCAGCTTGTCCGAGACAGGACTTAACTATGGCTACACCTTC,CASSLSETGLNYGYTF
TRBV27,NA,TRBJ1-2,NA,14,TGTGCCAGCAGTTTTTCACAGACTAACTATGGCTACACCTTC,CASSFSQTNYGYTF
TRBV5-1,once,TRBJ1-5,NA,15,TGCGCCAGCAGCTTGGGCCAAAACTCTCGGGAGCCCCAGCATTTT,CASSLGQNSREPQHF
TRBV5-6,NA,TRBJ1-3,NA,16,TGTGCCAGCAGCCGGGGACTGATTAGCTCTGGAAACACCATATATTTT,CASSRGLISSGNTIYF
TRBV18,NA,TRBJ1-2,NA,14,TGTGCCAGCTCACCCTCGACGGCAAGCTATGGCTACACCTTC,CASSPSTASYGYTF
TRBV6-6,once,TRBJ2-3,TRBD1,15,TGTGCCAGCAGAGACCGGGACAGGGACACAGATACGCAGTATTTT,CASRDRDRDTDTQYF
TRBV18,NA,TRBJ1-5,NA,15,TGTGCCAGCTCGCCTCCCGGGGAGGGCAATCAGCCCCAGCATTTT,CASSPPGEGNQPQHF
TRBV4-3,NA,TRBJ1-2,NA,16,TGCGCCAGCAGCCAAGATCGAGTACTGGGAGAGGGAGGCTACACCTTC,CASSQDRVLGEGGYTF
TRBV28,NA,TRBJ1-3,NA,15,TGTGCCAGCAGTCCACTGTGGGGCAACGGAAACACCATATATTTT,CASSPLWGNGNTIYF
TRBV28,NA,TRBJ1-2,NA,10,TGTGCCACCGATTCCTATGGCTACACCTTC,CATDSYGYTF
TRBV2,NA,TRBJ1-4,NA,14,TGTGCCAGCGGGGGACGGTCAACTAATGAAAAACTGTTTTTT,CASGGRSTNEKLFF
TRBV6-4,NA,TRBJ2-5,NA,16,TGTGCCAGCAGGGCGCGGGACCGGACCCCTCTGGAGACCCAGTACTTC,CASRARDRTPLETQYF
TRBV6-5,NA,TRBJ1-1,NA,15,TGTGCCAGCAGTTACTCGAGGGCCATGAACACTGAAGCTTTCTTT,CASSYSRAMNTEAFF
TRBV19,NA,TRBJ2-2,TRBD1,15,TGTGCCAGTAGTATACGGGACAGGGCGGTCGGGGAGCTGTTTTTT,CASSIRDRAVGELFF
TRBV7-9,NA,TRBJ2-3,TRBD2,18,TGTGCCAGCAGCTTCGCCGGGACTAGCGGGGGTCACACAGATACGCAGTATTTT,CASSFAGTSGGHTDTQYF
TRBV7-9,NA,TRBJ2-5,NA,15,TGTGCCAGCAGCTCTACAGGGAGGGCCCAAGAGACCCAGTACTTC,CASSSTGRAQETQYF
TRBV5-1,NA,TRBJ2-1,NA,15,TGCGCCAGCAGCTTGGGGGACACCAACTACAATGAGCAGTTCTTC,CASSLGDTNYNEQFF
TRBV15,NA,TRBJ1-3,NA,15,TGTGCCACCAGCAGATATCTGGTCGGGGGAAACACCATATATTTT,CATSRYLVGGNTIYF
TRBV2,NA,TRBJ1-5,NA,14,TGTGCCAGCAGTGAATTAGGCGTCAATCAGCCCCAGCATTTT,CASSELGVNQPQHF
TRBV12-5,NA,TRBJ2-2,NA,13,TGTGCTAGTGGTTTGGCGGGCTCGGGGGAGCTGTTTTTT,CASGLAGSGELFF
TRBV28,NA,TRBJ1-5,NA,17,TGTGCCAGCAGTTTTATCCTAGGGGAGGGCCTCGGTCAGCCCCAGCATTTT,CASSFILGEGLGQPQHF
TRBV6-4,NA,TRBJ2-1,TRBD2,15,TGTGCCAGCAGTCCACGAGGGCGCGGGGGCAATGAGCAGTTCTTC,CASSPRGRGGNEQFF
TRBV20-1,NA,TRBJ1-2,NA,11,TGCAGGACCGGACGGGGGAGTGGCTACACCTTC,CRTGRGSGYTF
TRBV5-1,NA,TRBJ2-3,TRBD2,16,TGCGCCAGCATGTTAGGGACTACCGGACTCCCGGATACGCAGTATTTT,CASMLGTTGLPDTQYF
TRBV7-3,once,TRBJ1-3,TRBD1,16,TGTGCCAGCAGCTTATCGAGCAGGGGGTCCGGAAACACCATATATTTT,CASSLSSRGSGNTIYF
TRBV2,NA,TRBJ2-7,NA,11,TGTGCCAGCAGTTACTACCGTGGGAAGTACTTC,CASSYYRGKYF
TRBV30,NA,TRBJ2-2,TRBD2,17,TGTGCCTGGCGGGGGCGGGGGGGCCCTTTTTACACCGGGGAGCTGTTTTTT,CAWRGRGGPFYTGELFF
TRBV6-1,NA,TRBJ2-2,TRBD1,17,TGTGCCAGCAGTGAAGCAGGGACAGCTGCGAACACCGGGGAGCTGTTTTTT,CASSEAGTAANTGELFF
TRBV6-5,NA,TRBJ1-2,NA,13,TGTGCCAGCCTAAGCCCGGGTAACTATGGCTACACCTTC,CASLSPGNYGYTF
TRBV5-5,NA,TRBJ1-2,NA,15,TGTGCCAGCAGCTTGTTGGGCCGTGCGACCTATGGCTACACCTTC,CASSLLGRATYGYTF
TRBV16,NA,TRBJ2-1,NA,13,TGTGCCAGCAGCCAATACCAGAACGCGGAGCAGTTCTTC,CASSQYQNAEQFF
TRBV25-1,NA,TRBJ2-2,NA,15,TGTGCCAGCAGTGACGGGCCCGCGAACACCGGGGAGCTGTTTTTT,CASSDGPANTGELFF
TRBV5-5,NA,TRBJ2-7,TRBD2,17,TGTGCCAGCAGCTTGGAGATAGCGGGAGGGACTCTCCGCGAGCAGTACTTC,CASSLEIAGGTLREQYF
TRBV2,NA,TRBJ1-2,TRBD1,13,TGTGCCGGGGGGGGACAGGTTCGCTATGGCTACACCTTC,CAGGGQVRYGYTF
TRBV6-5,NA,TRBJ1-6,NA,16,TGTGCCAGCAGTTACTCGGGCCAGCAGACTTATTCACCCCTCCACTTT,CASSYSGQQTYSPLHF
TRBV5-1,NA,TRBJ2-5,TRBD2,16,TGCGCCAGCAGCTTGACTAGCGGGAGGTGGAGAGAGACCCAGTACTTC,CASSLTSGRWRETQYF
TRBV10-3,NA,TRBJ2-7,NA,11,TGTGCCATCCGGGGCACCTACGAGCAGTACTTC,CAIRGTYEQYF
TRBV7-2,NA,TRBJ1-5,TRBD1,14,TGTGCCAGCAGCCGGACAGGCCCCAATCAGCCCCAGCATTTT,CASSRTGPNQPQHF
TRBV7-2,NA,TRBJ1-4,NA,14,TGTGCCAGCAGCTTAGATAGGGTAGGCGAAAAACTGTTTTTT,CASSLDRVGEKLFF
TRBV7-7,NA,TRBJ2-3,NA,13,TGTGCTAGCAGCTCGGGGCTCCTAGATACGCAGTATTTT,CASSSGLLDTQYF
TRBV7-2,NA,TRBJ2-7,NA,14,TGTGCCAGCAGCTCACCACCCCGATCCTACGAGCAGTACTTC,CASSSPPRSYEQYF
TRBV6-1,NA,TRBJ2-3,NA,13,TGTGCCAGCAGTGAACCCCGCACAGATACGCAGTATTTT,CASSEPRTDTQYF
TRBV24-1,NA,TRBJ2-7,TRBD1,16,TGTGCCACCAGTGATACTTGGGACAGGGTTTCCGACGAGCAGTACTTC,CATSDTWDRVSDEQYF
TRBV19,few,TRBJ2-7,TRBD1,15,TGTGCCAGTAGTATCTCCGGGACAGGGGTATACGAGCAGTACTTC,CASSISGTGVYEQYF
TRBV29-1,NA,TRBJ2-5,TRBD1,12,TGCAGCGTCCAGGGGGCTTGGGAGACCCAGTACTTC,CSVQGAWETQYF
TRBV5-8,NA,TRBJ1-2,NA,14,TGTGCCAGCAGCTTCTTAACAGGAGCCTATGGCTACACCTTC,CASSFLTGAYGYTF
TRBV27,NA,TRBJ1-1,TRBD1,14,TGTGCCAGCAGTTCCCTGGGACAGGGCGTTGAAGCTTTCTTT,CASSSLGQGVEAFF
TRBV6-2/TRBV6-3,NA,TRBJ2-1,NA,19,TGTGCCAGCAGTTACTCGAGTGGTACCTCACCACTTCCCTACAATGAGCAGTTCTTC,CASSYSSGTSPLPYNEQFF
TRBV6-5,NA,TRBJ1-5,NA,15,TGTGCCAGCAGTTACTCGAGGAATAGCAATCAGCCCCAGCATTTT,CASSYSRNSNQPQHF
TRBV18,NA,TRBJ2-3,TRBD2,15,TGTGCCAGCTCACCTCCGGGACTACCCACAGATACGCAGTATTTT,CASSPPGLPTDTQYF